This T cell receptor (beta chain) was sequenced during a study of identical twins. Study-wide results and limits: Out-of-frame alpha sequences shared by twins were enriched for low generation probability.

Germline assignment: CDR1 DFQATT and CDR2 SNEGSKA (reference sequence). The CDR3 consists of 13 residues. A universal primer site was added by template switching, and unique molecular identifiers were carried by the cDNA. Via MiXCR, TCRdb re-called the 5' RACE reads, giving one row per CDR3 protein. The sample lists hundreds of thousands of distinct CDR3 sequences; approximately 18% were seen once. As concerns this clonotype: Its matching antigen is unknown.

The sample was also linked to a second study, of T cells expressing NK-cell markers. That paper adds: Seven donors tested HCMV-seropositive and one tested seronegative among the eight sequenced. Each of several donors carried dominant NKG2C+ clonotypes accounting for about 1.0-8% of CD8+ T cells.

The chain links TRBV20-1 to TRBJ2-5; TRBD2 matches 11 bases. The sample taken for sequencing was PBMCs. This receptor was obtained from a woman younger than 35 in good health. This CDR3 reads CSLGLAGGETQYF. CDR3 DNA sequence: TGCAGCCTCGGCCTAGCGGGAGGAGAGACCCAGTACTTC.